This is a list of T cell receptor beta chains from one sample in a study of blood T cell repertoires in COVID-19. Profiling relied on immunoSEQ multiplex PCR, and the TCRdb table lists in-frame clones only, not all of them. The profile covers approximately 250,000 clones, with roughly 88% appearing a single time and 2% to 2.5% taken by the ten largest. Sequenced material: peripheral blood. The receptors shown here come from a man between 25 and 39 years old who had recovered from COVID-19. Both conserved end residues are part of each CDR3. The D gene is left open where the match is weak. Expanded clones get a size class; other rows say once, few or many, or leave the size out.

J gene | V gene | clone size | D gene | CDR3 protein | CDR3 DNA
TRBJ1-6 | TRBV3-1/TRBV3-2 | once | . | CASSQDLTGSPLHF | TGTGCCAGCAGCCAAGATCTAACAGGTTCACCCCTCCACTTT
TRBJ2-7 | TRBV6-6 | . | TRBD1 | CASSSGTGTYEQYF | TGTGCCAGCAGCTCGGGGACAGGGACCTACGAGCAGTACTTC
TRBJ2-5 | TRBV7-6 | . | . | CASSLADQETQYF | TGTGCCAGCAGCTTGGCAGATCAAGAGACCCAGTACTTC
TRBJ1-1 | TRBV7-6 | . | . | CASISLMTDLNTEAFF | TGTGCCAGCATCTCACTAATGACGGATTTGAACACTGAAGCTTTCTTT
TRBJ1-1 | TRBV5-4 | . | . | CASSLGVRPTEAFF | TGTGCCAGCAGCCTGGGGGTGAGGCCCACTGAAGCTTTCTTT
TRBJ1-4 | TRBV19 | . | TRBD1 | CASSPGTGRTANEKLFF | TGTGCCAGTAGTCCGGGGACAGGGCGTACTGCTAATGAAAAACTGTTTTTT
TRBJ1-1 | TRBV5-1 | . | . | CASSLAGPTEAFF | TGCGCCAGCAGCTTGGCAGGGCCGACTGAAGCTTTCTTT
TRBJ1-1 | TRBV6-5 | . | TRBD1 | CASRLGTALQAFF | TGTGCCAGCAGGCTCGGGACAGCCCTGCAGGCTTTCTTT
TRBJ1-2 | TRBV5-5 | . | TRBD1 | CASSLEGRQGNGYTF | TGTGCCAGCAGCTTGGAGGGTAGACAGGGTAACGGCTACACCTTC
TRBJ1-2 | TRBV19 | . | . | CASSNSGTPNYGYTF | TGTGCCAGTAGTAATTCCGGGACTCCCAACTATGGCTACACCTTC
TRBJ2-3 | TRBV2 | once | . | CASRWQGLGADTQYF | TGTGCCAGCAGGTGGCAGGGGCTGGGTGCAGATACGCAGTATTTT
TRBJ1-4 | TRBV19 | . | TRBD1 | CASKPYGQGANEKLFF | TGTGCCAGTAAGCCCTATGGACAGGGGGCTAATGAAAAACTGTTTTTT
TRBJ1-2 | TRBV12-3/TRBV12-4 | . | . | CASSAGNGYTF | TGTGCCAGCAGCGCTGGCAATGGCTACACCTTC
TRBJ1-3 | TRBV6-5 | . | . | CASQTGGPGNTIYF | TGTGCCAGTCAGACGGGGGGGCCTGGAAACACCATATATTTT
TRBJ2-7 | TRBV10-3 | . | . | CAISARMIYEQYF | TGTGCCATCAGTGCGCGAATGATTTACGAGCAGTACTTC